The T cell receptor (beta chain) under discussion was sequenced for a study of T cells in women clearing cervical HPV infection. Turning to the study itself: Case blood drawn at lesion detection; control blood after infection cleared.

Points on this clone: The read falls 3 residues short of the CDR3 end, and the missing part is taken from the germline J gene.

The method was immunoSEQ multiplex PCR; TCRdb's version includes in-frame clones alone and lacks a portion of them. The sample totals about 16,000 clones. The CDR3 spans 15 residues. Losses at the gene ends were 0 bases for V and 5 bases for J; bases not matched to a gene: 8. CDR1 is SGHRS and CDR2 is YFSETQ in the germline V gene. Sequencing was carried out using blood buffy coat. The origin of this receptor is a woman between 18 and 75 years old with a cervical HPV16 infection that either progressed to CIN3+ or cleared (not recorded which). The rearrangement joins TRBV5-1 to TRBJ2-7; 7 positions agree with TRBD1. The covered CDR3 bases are TGCGCCAGCAGCTTGGGAGGGGGCGCAATAGACGAG. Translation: CASSLGGGAIDE. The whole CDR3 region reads CASSLGGGAIDEQYF.